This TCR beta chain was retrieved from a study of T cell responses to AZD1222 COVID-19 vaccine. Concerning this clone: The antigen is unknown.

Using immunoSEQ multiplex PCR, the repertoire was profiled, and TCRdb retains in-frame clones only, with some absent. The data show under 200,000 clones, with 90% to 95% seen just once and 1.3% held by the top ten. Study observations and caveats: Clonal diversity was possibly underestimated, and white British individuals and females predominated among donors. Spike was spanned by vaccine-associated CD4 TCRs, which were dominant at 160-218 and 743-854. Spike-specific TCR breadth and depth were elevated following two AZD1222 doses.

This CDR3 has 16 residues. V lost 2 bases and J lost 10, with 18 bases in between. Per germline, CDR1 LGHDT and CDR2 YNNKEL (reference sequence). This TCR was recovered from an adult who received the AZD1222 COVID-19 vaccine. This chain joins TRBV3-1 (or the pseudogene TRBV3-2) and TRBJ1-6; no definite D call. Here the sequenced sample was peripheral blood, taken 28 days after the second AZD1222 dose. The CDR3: CASSQITTGLGSPLHF. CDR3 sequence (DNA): TGTGCCAGCAGCCAAATCACGACGGGGTTAGGATCACCCCTCCACTTT.